This record concerns one T cell receptor (beta chain) sequence. Its antigen is not identified. CDR3 length equals 14 residues. V lost 4 bases and J lost 3, with 12 bases in between. CDR1 MNHEY and CDR2 SMNVEV come from the germline V gene (reference sequence). These data are taken from a study of cytomegalovirus exposure and HLA in healthy donors. Whole-study results and caveats: TRBV6-2, TRBV6-3 and other indistinguishable V segments were excluded. Sequencing depth roughly uniform across donors was assumed in presence/absence analyses. A later analysis reportedly found that, within productive TCRs, an Asian-associated ancestry cluster had fewer N-insertions than the mean observed across the roughly 670 donors.

Vbeta (60) and Jbeta (13) primers were used in the PCR. The assay was immunoSEQ multiplex PCR, and TCRdb's table has in-frame clones only and misses some. The sample lists around 100,000 clones; less than 70% were seen once. This clonotype was obtained from a woman under 40 in good health and CMV-seronegative. The sequenced material came from PBMCs. The chain is built from TRBV27 and TRBJ1-1, with a possible D match to TRBD1 (6 bases). This CDR3 is CASSWGGLYTEAFF. The CDR3 coding sequence is TGTGCCAGCAGTTGGGGGGGCTTGTACACTGAAGCTTTCTTT.